This TCR beta chain was documented in a study of T cell responses to AZD1222 COVID-19 vaccine. Germline CDR1 and CDR2: MNHEY and SMNVEV (reference sequence). With 3 bases removed from V and 5 bases from J, the gap between germline ends came to 16 bases. This CDR3 is built from 15 residues. Sequencing was performed with immunoSEQ multiplex PCR; in TCRdb, only in-frame clones are kept and a portion is missing. The table lists tens of thousands of clones, approximately 88% of them singletons. This receptor was obtained from an adult who received the AZD1222 COVID-19 vaccine. The genes are TRBV27 and TRBJ2-5, with D possibly matching TRBD2 (6 bases). Sequenced here: peripheral blood, sampled 28 days after the second AZD1222 dose. The CDR3: CASSFRTSWGETQYF. The CDR3 DNA reads TGTGCCAGCAGTTTTCGCACTAGCTGGGGGGAGACCCAGTACTTC.